This T cell receptor beta chain derives from a study of molecular identifiers for immune sequencing clone quantification. TCRdb reprocessed the PCR reads via MiXCR and lists one record per CDR3 protein. The profile shows about 320,000 distinct CDR3 sequences, roughly 24% of them singletons. Study-wide findings and caveats: Reportedly, one cell's Jurkat TCR RNA was detected within 1,200,000 naive CD8 cells.

This clonotype has just a few counts. Antigen: not known. Sample: naive CD8+ T cells from blood, with Jurkat cell RNA spiked in. Subset described: FACS-sorted CD8+CD4-CCR7+CD45RA+ naive T cells. This receptor was identified in a human donor in good health. Some libraries in this study had Jurkat cell RNA spiked in.

In DNA, the CDR3 is TGTGCCAGCAGTCCCCCGGGACAGGGGTTGGGGACTAATGAAAAACTGTTTTTT. Amino acids: CASSPPGQGLGTNEKLFF. The chain joins TRBV2 to TRBJ1-4; 10 bases are shared with TRBD1. Germline CDR1 is SNHLY and CDR2 is FYNNEI. The CDR3 has 18 amino acids. V gave up 5 bases and J gave up 2 bases; unmatched junction bases: 11.